What follows describes a single T cell receptor beta chain. As yet, its antigen is unknown. Trimming took 2 bases from V and 4 from J; bases not matched to a gene: 8. Per the germline V gene, CDR1 is MNHEY and CDR2 is SVGAGI. The CDR3 contains 16 residues. PCR involved 60 Vbeta and 13 Jbeta primers. Assay: immunoSEQ multiplex PCR; the TCRdb copy retains only in-frame clones and omits some. The sample has 100,000 to 120,000 clones, less than 85% seen once; the top ten hold around an eighth. These data originate in a study of cytomegalovirus exposure and HLA in healthy donors. Whole-study results and caveats: Some segments of the V type, notably TRBV6-2 and TRBV6-3, were excluded as indistinguishable.

The donors (healthy individuals) were bone marrow donors. The chain recombines TRBV6-5 with TRBJ2-1; TRBD1 matches 7 bases. The TCR sequence derives from a man aged 25-40 years in good health and CMV-seropositive. The sequenced sample was PBMCs. The CDR3 sequence is CASSYTGQVGYNEQFF. The CDR3 coding sequence is TGTGCCAGCAGTTACACAGGACAGGTGGGGTACAATGAGCAGTTCTTC.